A single T cell receptor beta chain is shown here with its context. This sample was taken from a study of blood T cell repertoires in COVID-19. Study at large: Some COVID-19 samples were acute and others convalescent; all came from the United States, Italy and Spain. Sources were T cells, B-cell-depleted T cells, or PBMCs; the material itself was cDNA or gDNA.

Trimming at V came to 5 bases and at J to 7 bases, leaving 9 bases not matched to a gene. CDR3 length equals 15 residues. The germline V gene has CDR1 LNHDA and CDR2 SQIVND (reference sequence). Per the original methods: Using reference gene primer amplification, nucleated cell counts were estimated. TCRdb's copy holds only in-frame clones and misses some; the assay was immunoSEQ multiplex PCR. V, J and clone size reflect that table, while D and trimming were determined from the DNA. Seen here are 150,000 to 200,000 clones, about 80% observed once, and the top ten hold 20% to 25%. The sequence came from an elderly woman with acute or convalescent COVID-19. Material for sequencing was peripheral blood. The J gene is TRBJ1-5, the V gene TRBV19; TRBD1 matches at 9 bases. CDR3 nucleotide sequence: TGTGCCAGTAGTTGGGGACAGGGCTTAGGGCAGCCCCAGCATTTT. It yields the protein CASSWGQGLGQPQHF.